This T cell receptor beta chain was recorded in a study of T-cell memory formation after mild COVID-19. Study at large: TCR clusters were mostly confined to one donor each. General study results and limits: Balance between CD4 and CD8 was seen in clones contracting day 15 to 85, and a CD4+ lean was seen in later expanders. Several responding clones turned up in pre-infection memory, indicating that cross-reactive memory may have taken part.

The germline V gene encodes CDR1 MNHNS and CDR2 SASEGT. The ends lost 9 bases at V and 5 bases at J; junction bases unmatched: 5. The CDR3 runs 13 residues. With constant-segment primers, 5'RACE yielded cDNA libraries of TCR alpha and TCR beta that carried sample barcodes and UMIs. TCRdb re-analysed the 5' RACE reads in MiXCR, keeping a single row per CDR3 protein. Here the sample spans 430,000 or so distinct CDR3 sequences, 20% to 30% being singletons. This clonotype was detected only a few times. Its antigen remains unknown. The receptor was derived from an adult woman who had mild COVID-19 (a few samples of this study predate the infection). Cell type and time point are not known. The chain couples TRBV6-1 to TRBJ2-1; 9 nucleotides line up with TRBD1. The sequenced sample was PBMCs or a T cell subset sorted from them (not recorded which). The CDR3 sequence: CASLQGADNEQFF. The CDR3 bases are TGTGCCAGTTTACAGGGGGCTGACAATGAGCAGTTCTTC.